One and the same sample provided the 15 T cell receptor beta chains below, sequenced in a study of cytomegalovirus exposure and HLA in healthy donors. The PCR employed 60 Vbeta primers together with 13 Jbeta primers. TCRdb keeps only in-frame clones here, not all; method: immunoSEQ multiplex PCR. The sample totals around 110,000 clones. Sequenced: PBMCs. The receptors originated from a man aged 40-55 years in good health and CMV-seropositive.

The rearrangement joins TRBV10-1 to TRBJ2-7, with a possible D match to TRBD2 (5 bases). The CDR3 spans 13 residues. Germline CDR1 WNHNN, CDR2 SYGVQD (reference sequence). Trimming left V 6 bases short and J 1 base short, with 10 bases between. The CDR3 DNA follows: TGCGCCAGCAGCCGGGGAGCATCCTACGAGCAGTACTTC. It yields the protein CASSRGASYEQYF.

The chain combines TRBV19 with TRBJ2-7; 9 bases match TRBD1. There are 15 residues in the CDR3. Germline V gene lookup returns CDR1 LNHDA and CDR2 SQIVND (reference sequence). V trimming: 6 bases; J trimming: 8 bases; junction bases outside the gene matches: 14. For the CDR3, the DNA is TGTGCCAGTAGCTTAACGACAGGGGGTATAGGACAGCAGTACTTC. This translates into CASSLTTGGIGQQYF.

Concerning this clone: The CDR3 carries no conserved terminal phenylalanine or tryptophan, so it likely arises from a read error. CDR3 sequence: CASSLVERVENIQYL. As DNA, the CDR3 is TGCGCCAGCAGCTTGGTCGAGAGGGTCGAAAACATTCAGTACCTC. The chain combines TRBV5-1 with TRBJ2-4, with D possibly being TRBD2 (5 bases). The CDR3 runs to 15 residues. Trimming removed 0 bases from V and 5 bases from J, with 12 bases in between. In germline, CDR1 is SGHRS, CDR2 YFSETQ.

This chain joins TRBV5-1 and TRBJ2-2; D is perhaps TRBD1 (6 bases). CDR3 size: 15 residues. The V end was cut by 1 base, the J end by 1 base, with 8 bases between. Per germline, CDR1 SGHRS and CDR2 YFSETQ. The CDR3 bases are TGCGCCAGCAGCTTGATGACAGGGAACACCGGGGAGCTGTTTTTT. It codes for CASSLMTGNTGELFF.

The chain couples TRBV6-6 to TRBJ2-3, with 7 bases identical to TRBD2. With 6 bases clipped from V and 4 bases from J, the junction kept 1 base outside the gene matches. The CDR3 contains 12 residues. Per the germline V gene, CDR1 is MNHNY and CDR2 is SVGAGI (reference sequence). CDR3 amino acids: CASRAGADTQYF. The CDR3 coding sequence is TGTGCCAGCAGGGCGGGGGCAGATACGCAGTATTTT.

The chain uses TRBV18 and TRBJ2-7; 7 bases fit TRBD1. V lost 3 bases and J lost 8; bases outside the gene matches: 10. The germline gives CDR1 KGHSH, CDR2 LQKENI. The CDR3 is 14 residues long. The CDR3 is CASSPPPGTEKQYF. In DNA, the CDR3 is TGTGCCAGCTCACCCCCCCCCGGGACAGAAAAGCAGTACTTC.

This chain uses TRBV5-1 with TRBJ2-7, with TRBD2 matching 11 bases. V trimming: 4 bases; J trimming: 5 bases; junction bases outside the gene matches: 5. Germline loops: CDR1 SGHRS, CDR2 YFSETQ. The length of the CDR3 is 14 residues. The CDR3 nucleotides are TGCGCCAGCAGCGAGACTAGCGGGAATCACGAGCAGTACTTC. Translated, it gives CASSETSGNHEQYF.

V usage is TRBV28 and J usage is TRBJ2-5; 7 bases agree with TRBD1. From germline, CDR1 is MDHEN and CDR2 SYDVKM. The CDR3 length is 17 residues. V was pared by 4 bases and J by 4 bases, with 15 bases of the junction left unmatched. CDR3 nucleotides: TGTGCCAGCAGTTCCCACAGAACAGGGGAATCCAGAGAGACCCAGTACTTC. It yields the protein CASSSHRTGESRETQYF.

The chain recombines TRBV6-5 with TRBJ2-2, with D maybe TRBD1 (6 bases). There are 15 residues in the CDR3. The ends were cut back, 5 bases at V and 5 bases at J, with 15 bases in the middle. Germline assignment: CDR1 MNHEY and CDR2 SVGAGI. CDR3 DNA sequence: TGTGCCAGCAGTATGCAAACAGGGTTGACCGGGGAGCTGTTTTTT. Residues: CASSMQTGLTGELFF.

The chain has TRBV4-1 and TRBJ2-7; 13 nucleotides agree with TRBD2. This CDR3 comprises 19 residues. Germline values: CDR1 MGHRA, CDR2 YSYEKL. V dropped 0 bases and J dropped 5; count of bases not matched to a gene: 13. The CDR3 DNA is TGCGCCAGCAGCCAAGAGGATCGGACTAGCGGGAGATCGGAGAACGAGCAGTACTTC. Protein product: CASSQEDRTSGRSENEQYF.

The chain has TRBV4-3 and TRBJ1-3, with a tentative D call TRBD1 (5 bases). The germline gives CDR1 LGHNA, CDR2 YSLEER. The CDR3 sequence is 15 residues long. Trimming took 4 bases from V and 0 from J, leaving 10 bases between them. CDR3 nucleotide sequence: TGCGCCAGCAGCCCGGTGGGGGGCTCTGGAAACACCATATATTTT. Translated, it gives CASSPVGGSGNTIYF.

J is TRBJ1-2 and V is TRBV30; D call uncertain. CDR1 is GTSNPN and CDR2 is SVGIG in the germline V gene (reference sequence). The CDR3 sequence is 12 residues long. V gave up 3 bases and J gave up 6 bases, with 11 bases separating them. The CDR3 sequence: CAWSLGLNGYTF. The CDR3 DNA is TGTGCCTGGAGCCTGGGCCTAAATGGCTACACCTTC.

This chain links TRBV28 with TRBJ1-1; D is ambiguous. The CDR3 sequence is 15 residues long. Per the germline V gene, CDR1 is MDHEN and CDR2 is SYDVKM. V was clipped by 5 bases and J by 3 bases, with 16 bases between them. For the CDR3, the DNA is TGTGCCAGCAGTCCCGGGGATTTGCGTGACACTGAAGCTTTCTTT. Translated, it gives CASSPGDLRDTEAFF.

The chain carries TRBV9 and TRBJ2-1; 8 bases line up with TRBD2. The V gene's germline CDR1 is SGDLS and CDR2 YYNGEE. The trim removed 0 bases at V and 3 bases at J, leaving 11 bases unmatched. The CDR3 length is 18 residues. The chain's CDR3 is CASSVEVDGSGIYNEQFF. As DNA, the CDR3 is TGTGCCAGCAGCGTAGAGGTAGATGGTAGCGGGATCTACAATGAGCAGTTCTTC.

The CDR3 reads CASSLQGPSAGHEQYF. Here the CDR3 DNA reads TGTGCCAGCTCACTACAGGGGCCAAGCGCAGGACACGAGCAGTACTTC. J is TRBJ2-7 and V is TRBV18; 7 nucleotides match TRBD1. CDR3 length: 16 amino acids. Germline CDR1 KGHSH, CDR2 LQKENI. V lost 4 bases to trimming and J lost 5 bases; unmatched junction nucleotides: 14.